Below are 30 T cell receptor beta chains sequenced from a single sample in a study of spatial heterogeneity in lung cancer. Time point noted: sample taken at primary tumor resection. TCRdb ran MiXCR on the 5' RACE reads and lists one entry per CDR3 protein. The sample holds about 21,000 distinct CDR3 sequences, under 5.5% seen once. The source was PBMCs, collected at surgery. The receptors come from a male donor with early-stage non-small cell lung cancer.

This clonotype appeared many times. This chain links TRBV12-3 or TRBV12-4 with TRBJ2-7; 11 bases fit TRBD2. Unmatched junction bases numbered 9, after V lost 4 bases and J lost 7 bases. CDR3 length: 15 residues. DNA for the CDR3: TGTGCCAGCAGTTCCCAGACTAGCGGGATACGGGAGCAGTACTTC. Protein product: CASSSQTSGIREQYF.

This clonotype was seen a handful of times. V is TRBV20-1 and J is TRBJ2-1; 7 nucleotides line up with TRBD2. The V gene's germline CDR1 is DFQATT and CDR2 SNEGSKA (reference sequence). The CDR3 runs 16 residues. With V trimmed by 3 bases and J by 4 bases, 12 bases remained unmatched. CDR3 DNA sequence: TGCAGTGCTAGTCGACTGGGCGGGAGTACGTACAATGAGCAGTTCTTC. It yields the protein CSASRLGGSTYNEQFF.

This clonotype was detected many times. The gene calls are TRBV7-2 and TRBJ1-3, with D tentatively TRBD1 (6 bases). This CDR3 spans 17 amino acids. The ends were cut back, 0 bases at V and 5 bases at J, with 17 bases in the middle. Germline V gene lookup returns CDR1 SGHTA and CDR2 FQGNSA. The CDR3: CASSLAGATGFRNTIYF. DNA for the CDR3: TGTGCCAGCAGCTTAGCGGGAGCTACAGGGTTTCGAAACACCATATATTTT.

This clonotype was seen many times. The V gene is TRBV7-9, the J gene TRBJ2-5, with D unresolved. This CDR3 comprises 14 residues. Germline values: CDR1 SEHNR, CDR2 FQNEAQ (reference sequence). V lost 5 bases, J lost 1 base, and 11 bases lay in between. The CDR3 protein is CASSPGFLQETQYF. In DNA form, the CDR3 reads TGTGCCAGCAGCCCGGGTTTCCTCCAAGAGACCCAGTACTTC.

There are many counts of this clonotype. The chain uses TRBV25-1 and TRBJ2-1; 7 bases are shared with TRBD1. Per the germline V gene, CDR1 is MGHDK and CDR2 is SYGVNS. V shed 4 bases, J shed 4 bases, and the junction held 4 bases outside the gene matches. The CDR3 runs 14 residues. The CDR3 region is CASSGPGQYNEQFF. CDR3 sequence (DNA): TGTGCCAGCAGTGGACCGGGACAGTACAATGAGCAGTTCTTC.

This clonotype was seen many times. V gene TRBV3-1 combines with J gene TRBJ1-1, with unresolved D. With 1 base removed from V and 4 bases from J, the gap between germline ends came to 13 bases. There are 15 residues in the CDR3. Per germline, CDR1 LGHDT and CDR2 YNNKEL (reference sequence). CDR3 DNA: TGTGCCAGCAGCCAAGTAAACTGGGGAGGCACTGAAGCTTTCTTT. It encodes CASSQVNWGGTEAFF.

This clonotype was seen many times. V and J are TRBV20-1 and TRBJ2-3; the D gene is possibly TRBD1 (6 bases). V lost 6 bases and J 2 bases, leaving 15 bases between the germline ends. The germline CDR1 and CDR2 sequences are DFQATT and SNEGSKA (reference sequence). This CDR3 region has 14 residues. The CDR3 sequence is CSAPDRKTTDTQYF. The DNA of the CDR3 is TGCAGTGCCCCCGACAGGAAAACCACAGATACGCAGTATTTT.

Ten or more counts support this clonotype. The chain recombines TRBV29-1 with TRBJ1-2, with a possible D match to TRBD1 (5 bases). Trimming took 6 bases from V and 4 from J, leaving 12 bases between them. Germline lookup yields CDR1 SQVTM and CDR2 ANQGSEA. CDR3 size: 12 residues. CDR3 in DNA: TGCAGCGTAGGCGACAGCCCCTATGGCTACACCTTC. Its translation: CSVGDSPYGYTF.

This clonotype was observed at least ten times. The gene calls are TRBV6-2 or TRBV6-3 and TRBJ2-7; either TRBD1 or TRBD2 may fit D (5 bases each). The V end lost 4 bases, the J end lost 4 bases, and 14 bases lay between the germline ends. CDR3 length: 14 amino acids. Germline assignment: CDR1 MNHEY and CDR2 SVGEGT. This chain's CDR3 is CASSFGTWVYEQYF. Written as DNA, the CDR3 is TGTGCCAGCAGTTTCGGGACCTGGGTATACGAGCAGTACTTC.

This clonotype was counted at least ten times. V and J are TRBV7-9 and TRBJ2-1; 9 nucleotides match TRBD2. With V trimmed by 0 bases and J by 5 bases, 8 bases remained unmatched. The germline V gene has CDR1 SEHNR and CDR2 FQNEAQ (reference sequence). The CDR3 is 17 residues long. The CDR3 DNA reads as TGTGCCAGCAGCTTAGCCCGCGGGGGGGTTTCGGACAATGAGCAGTTCTTC. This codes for CASSLARGGVSDNEQFF.

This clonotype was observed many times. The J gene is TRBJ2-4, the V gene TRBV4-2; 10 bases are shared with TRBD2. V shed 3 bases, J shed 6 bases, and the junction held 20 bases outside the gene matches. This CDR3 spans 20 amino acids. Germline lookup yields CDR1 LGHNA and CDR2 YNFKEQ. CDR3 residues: CASSQADFGSGRAVGNIQYF. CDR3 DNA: TGTGCCAGCAGCCAGGCAGACTTTGGGAGCGGGAGGGCTGTAGGAAACATTCAGTACTTC.

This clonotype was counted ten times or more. The CDR3 region is CASSLGMNTEAFF. DNA for the CDR3: TGTGCCAGCAGCTTAGGGATGAACACTGAAGCTTTCTTT. The chain couples TRBV7-6 to TRBJ1-1, with D uncertain. Trimming took 1 base from V and 0 from J, leaving 3 bases between them. This CDR3 has 13 residues. The germline gives CDR1 SGHVS, CDR2 FNYEAQ.

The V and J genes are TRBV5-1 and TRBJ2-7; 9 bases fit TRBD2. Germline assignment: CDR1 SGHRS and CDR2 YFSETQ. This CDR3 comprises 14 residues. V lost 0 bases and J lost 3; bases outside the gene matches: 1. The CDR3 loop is CASSLGAGGYEQYF. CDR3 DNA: TGCGCCAGCAGCTTGGGAGCGGGAGGCTACGAGCAGTACTTC.

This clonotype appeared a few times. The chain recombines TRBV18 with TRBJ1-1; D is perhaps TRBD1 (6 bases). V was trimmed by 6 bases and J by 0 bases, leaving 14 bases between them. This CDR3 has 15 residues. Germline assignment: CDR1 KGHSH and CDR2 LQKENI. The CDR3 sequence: CASSHKTGMNTEAFF. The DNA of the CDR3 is TGTGCCAGCTCCCACAAGACAGGTATGAACACTGAAGCTTTCTTT.

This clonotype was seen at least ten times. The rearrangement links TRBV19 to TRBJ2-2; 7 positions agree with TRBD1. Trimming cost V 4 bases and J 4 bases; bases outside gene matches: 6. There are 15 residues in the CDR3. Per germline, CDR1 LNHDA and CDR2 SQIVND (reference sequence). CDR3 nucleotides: TGTGCCAGTAGTACCAACAGGGGAGTCACCGGGGAGCTGTTTTTT. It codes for CASSTNRGVTGELFF.

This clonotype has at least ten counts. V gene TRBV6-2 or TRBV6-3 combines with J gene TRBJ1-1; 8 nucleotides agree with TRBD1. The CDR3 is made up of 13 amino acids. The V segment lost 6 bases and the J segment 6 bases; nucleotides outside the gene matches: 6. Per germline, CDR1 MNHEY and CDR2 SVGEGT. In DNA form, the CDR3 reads TGTGCCAGCAGGGACAGGGTAATGTCTGAAGCTTTCTTT. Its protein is CASRDRVMSEAFF.

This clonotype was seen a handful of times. The chain's CDR3 is CASSGRDRDQIVAGYTF. The CDR3 DNA is TGTGCCAGCAGTGGGAGGGACAGGGACCAGATCGTGGCGGGCTACACCTTC. V gene TRBV6-1 combines with J gene TRBJ1-2, with 9 bases matching TRBD1. CDR3 size: 17 residues. The germline CDR1 and CDR2 sequences are MNHNS and SASEGT. Trimming at V came to 4 bases and at J to 8 bases, leaving 17 bases not matched to a gene.

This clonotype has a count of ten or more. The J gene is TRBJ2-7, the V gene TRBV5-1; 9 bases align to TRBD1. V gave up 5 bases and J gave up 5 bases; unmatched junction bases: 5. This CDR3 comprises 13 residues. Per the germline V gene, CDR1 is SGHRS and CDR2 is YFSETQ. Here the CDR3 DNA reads TGCGCCAGCAGGAAGGGACAGGGTAACGAGCAGTACTTC. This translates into CASRKGQGNEQYF.

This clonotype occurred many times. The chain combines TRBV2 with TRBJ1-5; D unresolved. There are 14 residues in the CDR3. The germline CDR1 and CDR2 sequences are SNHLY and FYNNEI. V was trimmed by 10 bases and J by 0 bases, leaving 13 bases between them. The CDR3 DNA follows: TGTGCCACCGCAAACGACGGTAGCAATCAGCCCCAGCATTTT. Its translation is CATANDGSNQPQHF.

This CDR3 is CASSFSAGAYNEQFF. The CDR3 nucleotides read TGTGCCAGCAGCTTTTCCGCGGGGGCCTACAATGAGCAGTTCTTC. V is TRBV7-6 and J is TRBJ2-1; 7 nucleotides line up with TRBD2. There are 15 residues in the CDR3. V lost 3 bases and J lost 2; bases outside the gene matches: 4. From germline, CDR1 is SGHVS and CDR2 FNYEAQ.

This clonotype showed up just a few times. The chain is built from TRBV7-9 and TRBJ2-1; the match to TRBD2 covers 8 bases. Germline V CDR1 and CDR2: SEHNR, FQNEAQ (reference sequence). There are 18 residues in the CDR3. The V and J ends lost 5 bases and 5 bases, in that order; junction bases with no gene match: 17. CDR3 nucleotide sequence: TGTGCCAGCAGCCCACGGGGGGGCCTTGTGTCGGTTAACAATGAGCAGTTCTTC. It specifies CASSPRGGLVSVNNEQFF.

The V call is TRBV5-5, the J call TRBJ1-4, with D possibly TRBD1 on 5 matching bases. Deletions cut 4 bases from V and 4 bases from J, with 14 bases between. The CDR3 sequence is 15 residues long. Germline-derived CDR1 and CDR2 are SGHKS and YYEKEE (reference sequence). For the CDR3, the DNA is TGTGCCAGCAGCGGCGGACACGGGAATAATGAAAAACTGTTTTTT. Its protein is CASSGGHGNNEKLFF. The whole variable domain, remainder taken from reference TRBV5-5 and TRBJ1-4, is DAGVTQSPTHLIKTRGQQVTLRCSPISGHKSVSWYQQVLGQGPQFIFQYYEKEERGRGNFPDRFSARQFPNYSSELNVNALLLGDSALYLCASSGGHGNNEKLFFGSGTQLSVL.

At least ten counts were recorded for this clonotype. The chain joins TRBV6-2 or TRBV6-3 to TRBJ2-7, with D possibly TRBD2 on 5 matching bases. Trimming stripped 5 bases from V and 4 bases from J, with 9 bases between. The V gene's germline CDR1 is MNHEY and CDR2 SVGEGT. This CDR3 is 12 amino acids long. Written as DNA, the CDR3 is TGTGCCAGCAGTCGGACTGATTACGAGCAGTACTTC. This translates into CASSRTDYEQYF.

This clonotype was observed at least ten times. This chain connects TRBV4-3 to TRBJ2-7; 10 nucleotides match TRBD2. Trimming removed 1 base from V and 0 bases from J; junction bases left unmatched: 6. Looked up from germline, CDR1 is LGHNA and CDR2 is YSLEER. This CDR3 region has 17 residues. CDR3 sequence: CASSQVGGLAASYEQYF. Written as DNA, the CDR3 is TGCGCCAGCAGCCAAGTGGGAGGACTAGCGGCCTCCTACGAGCAGTACTTC.

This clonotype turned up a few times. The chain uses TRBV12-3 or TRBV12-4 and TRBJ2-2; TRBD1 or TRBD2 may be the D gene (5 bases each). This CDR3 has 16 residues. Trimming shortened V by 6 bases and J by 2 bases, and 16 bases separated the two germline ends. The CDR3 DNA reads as TGTGCCAGCAGAGCGGACCTGGGGGAAAACACCGGGGAGCTGTTTTTT. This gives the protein CASRADLGENTGELFF.

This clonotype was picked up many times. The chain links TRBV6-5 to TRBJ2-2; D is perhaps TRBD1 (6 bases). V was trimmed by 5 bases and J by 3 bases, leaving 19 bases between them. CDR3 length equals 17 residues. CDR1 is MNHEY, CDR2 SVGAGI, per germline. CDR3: CASSRKPTGAYTGELFF. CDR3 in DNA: TGTGCCAGCAGTAGAAAACCGACAGGAGCCTACACCGGGGAGCTGTTTTTT.

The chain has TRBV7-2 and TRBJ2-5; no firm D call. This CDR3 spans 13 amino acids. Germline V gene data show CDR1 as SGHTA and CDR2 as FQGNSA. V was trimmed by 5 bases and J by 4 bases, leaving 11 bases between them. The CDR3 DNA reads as TGTGCCAGCAGCCGAGTATCTGGAGAGACCCAGTACTTC. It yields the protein CASSRVSGETQYF.

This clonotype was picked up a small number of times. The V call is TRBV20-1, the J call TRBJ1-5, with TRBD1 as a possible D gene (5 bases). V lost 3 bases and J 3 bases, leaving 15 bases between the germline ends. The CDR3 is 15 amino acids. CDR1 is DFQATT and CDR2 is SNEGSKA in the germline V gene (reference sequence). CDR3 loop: CSARGSPRANQPQHF. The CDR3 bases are TGCAGTGCTAGGGGCAGCCCCAGGGCCAATCAGCCCCAGCATTTT.

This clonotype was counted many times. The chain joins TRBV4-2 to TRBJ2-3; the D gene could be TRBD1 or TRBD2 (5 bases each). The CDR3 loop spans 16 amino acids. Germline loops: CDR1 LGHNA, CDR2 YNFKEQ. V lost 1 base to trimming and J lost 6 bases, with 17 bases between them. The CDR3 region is CASSQAGTADGDTQYF. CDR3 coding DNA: TGTGCCAGCAGCCAAGCAGGGACGGCGGACGGGGATACGCAGTATTTT.

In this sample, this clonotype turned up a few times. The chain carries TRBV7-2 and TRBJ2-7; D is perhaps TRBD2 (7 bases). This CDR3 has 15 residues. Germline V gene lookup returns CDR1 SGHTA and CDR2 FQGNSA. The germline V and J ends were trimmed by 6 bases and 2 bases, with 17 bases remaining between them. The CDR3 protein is CASSVGGVIAYEQYF. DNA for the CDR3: TGTGCCAGCAGTGTAGGGGGGGTAATCGCCTACGAGCAGTACTTC.